The entry below gives a single T cell receptor (beta chain) sequence along with its context. Other DNA sequences within the sample encode an identical CDR3. The record originates from a study of blood T cell repertoires in COVID-19. Study-level information: Spain, Italy and the United States supplied samples that represented acute and convalescent COVID-19.

Per germline, CDR1 LNHDA and CDR2 SQIVND (reference sequence). The CDR3 covers 14 residues. V shed 3 bases and J shed 7 bases, with 13 bases lying between them. In the original workflow: Researchers report that nucleated cell counts were estimated from reference gene primer amplification. Profiling relied on immunoSEQ multiplex PCR, and the TCRdb table lists in-frame clones only, not all of them. The DNA was the basis for D and trimming; V, J and clone size are from that table. The sample gives fewer than 100,000 clones, roughly nine tenths of which show up once; approximately 19% is in the top ten. The chain joins TRBV19 to TRBJ1-5, with a possible D match to TRBD1 (5 bases). Sequenced material: peripheral blood. The receptor was isolated from a man older than 75 in a cohort sampled during active COVID-19. The CDR3 reads CASSIAGFGQPQHF. The CDR3 DNA reads as TGTGCCAGTAGTATCGCAGGGTTCGGCCAGCCCCAGCATTTT.